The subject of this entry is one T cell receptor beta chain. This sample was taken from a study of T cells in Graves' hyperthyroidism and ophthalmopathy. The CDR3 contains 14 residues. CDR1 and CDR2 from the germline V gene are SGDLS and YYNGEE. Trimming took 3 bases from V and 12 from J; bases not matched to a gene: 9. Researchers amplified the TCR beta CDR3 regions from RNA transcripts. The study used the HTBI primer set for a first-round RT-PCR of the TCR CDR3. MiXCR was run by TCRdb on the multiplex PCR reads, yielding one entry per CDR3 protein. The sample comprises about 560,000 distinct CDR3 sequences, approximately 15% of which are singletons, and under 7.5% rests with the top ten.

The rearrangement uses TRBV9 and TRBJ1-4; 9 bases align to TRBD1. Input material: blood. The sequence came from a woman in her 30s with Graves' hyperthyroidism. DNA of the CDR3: TGTGCCAGCAGCGCTACAGGGGGCTTAGGGGAACTGTTTTTT. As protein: CASSATGGLGELFF. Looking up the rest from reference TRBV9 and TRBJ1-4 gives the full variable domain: DSGVTQTPKHLITATGQRVTLRCSPRSGDLSVYWYQQSLDQGLQFLIQYYNGEERAKGNILERFSAQQFPDLHSELNLSSLELGDSALYFCASSATGGLGELFFGSGTQLSVL.